This TCR beta chain was recovered during a study of shared clonotypes between healthy human individuals. This table comes from immunoSEQ multiplex PCR, and its TCRdb copy is limited to in-frame clones, with some not included. This table has more than 400,000 clones, 90% to 97% appearing once. CDR1 is MNHNY, CDR2 SVGAGI, per germline (reference sequence). V trimming: 0 bases; J trimming: 3 bases; junction bases outside the gene matches: 3. This CDR3 has 15 residues. V is TRBV6-6 and J is TRBJ2-7, with 9 bases aligning to TRBD2. The sequence was collected from a woman in her thirties in good health. Sequencing was performed on naive CD4+ T cells sorted from blood. Subset reported: CD45RA+ positively selected. The CDR3 nucleotides read TGTGCCAGCAGTTACTCTAGCGGGAGAGTCTACGAGCAGTACTTC. Translating gives CASSYSSGRVYEQYF.